The clone carrying this TCR beta chain was counted only a few times. The target antigen is unknown. These data belong to a study of T cells after yellow fever vaccination. General study findings and limits: FACS-sorted repertoires could contain abundant clonotypes contaminating from the bulk population. A weaker secondary response peaked on day 5, the primary on day 15.

TCRdb re-called the 5' RACE reads with MiXCR, one entry per CDR3 protein. The table has roughly 400,000 distinct CDR3 sequences, roughly a sixth seen once. The sequenced sample was PBMCs, obtained before the yellow fever booster vaccination. This TCR came from a man between 18 and 29 years old who received the YFV17D yellow fever vaccine.

In DNA, the CDR3 is TGTGCCAGCAGCTCAGCGAGGGGGTACACTGAAGCTTTCTTT. Its translation: CASSSARGYTEAFF. This chain uses TRBV12-3 or TRBV12-4 with TRBJ1-1, with D possibly matching TRBD1 (6 bases). The V end was cut by 6 bases, the J end by 3 bases, with 14 bases between. The CDR3 is 14 residues long.